The clone carrying this TCR beta chain was counted only a few times. The data stem from a study of beta chain features in type 1 diabetes. The CDR3 extends over 10 amino acids. In germline, CDR1 is DFQATT, CDR2 SNEGSKA (reference sequence). V lost 6 bases, J lost 6 bases, and 6 bases lay in between. One heparinised draw, averaging roughly 100 mL, was taken per donor. The study reverse transcribed the entire isolated RNA, so it sequenced expressed TCRB transcripts. Using immunoSEQ multiplex PCR, the repertoire was profiled, and TCRdb retains in-frame clones only, with some absent. The top ten clones hold about 0.065% of a sample with just over 450,000 clones, over 25% of them seen once.

This chain joins TRBV20-1 and TRBJ2-1; D is uncertain. The sequenced sample was naive CD4+ T cells from blood. The sequence was collected from a young man in good health. CDR3 sequence reads: CSAGLNEQFF. The CDR3 nucleotides are TGCAGTGCGGGCCTCAATGAGCAGTTCTTC.